This T cell receptor beta chain derives from a study of T cell responses to AZD1222 COVID-19 vaccine (dated by TCRdb to the early 2020s). About the study as a whole: A total of over 230 trial participants underwent TCR sequencing, of whom 200 to 220 received two doses of AZD1222 and some 25 received two doses of the MenACWY control vaccine. Trial participants were enrolled by age into subgroups of 18-55, 56-69 and 70-plus years, and roughly 150, 30 and 60 TCR-sequenced participants, respectively, were included in these subgroups. Study-level results and caveats: Because no day 14 peak-response samples were available, the repertoires could be characterized only after the peak T cell response. Participants were mostly white British, with more females than males. The authors suggested clonal diversity may have been underestimated. After two AZD1222 doses, spike-specific TCR breadth and depth were significantly higher than at day 0 and than in MenACWY recipients. Vaccine-associated CD4 TCRs spanned the whole spike protein, with dominant responses in regions 160-218 and 743-854. Epitopes outside the regions mutated in the B.1.351 and B.1.1.7 variants were reportedly recognized by nearly half of the unique spike-specific TCRs. In the small 56-69-year group, the increase in depth fell short of significance, most likely because of low power. Conclusions about previously exposed vaccinees were limited because only a handful of AZD1222 recipients were SARS-CoV-2 seropositive at baseline.

The CDR3 goes from the cysteine to the phenylalanine over 15 residues. Of the read, only the CDR3 DNA is kept; its 45 bases are in frame from base 1. Trimming accounts for 7 bases at V and 5 bases at J, while the number of junction bases matched to no gene is 7. From the germline V gene, CDR1 is KGHDR and CDR2 is SFDVKD. The time point tag for this specimen amounts to: baseline before first vaccination. Read against the paper, the sample's treatment or condition label means: meningococcal conjugate vaccine given as trial control. The vaccinee samples were drawn from two UK trials, COV001 and COV002, one of which was a single-blind randomized controlled phase 2/3 trial testing AZD1222 (ChAdOx1 nCoV-19) in healthy adults. Trial participant PBMC samples were collected at day 0 and day 28 after the second dose for TCRbeta chain sequencing. The CDR3 regions of human TCRbeta chains were analyzed by immunosequencing. The paper's processing steps were these. TCRs in the repertoires were compared against a reference library of SARS-CoV-2-specific TCRs that had been generated with the MIRA antigen-specificity platform. Breadth meant the fraction of unique TCRs that were SARS-CoV-2-associated, whereas depth meant the fraction of total T cells that were SARS-CoV-2-associated. Using the MIRA data, every spike-specific TCR was mapped to the spike region that the TCR reacted to and assigned to either a CD4 or a CD8 class. Log10-transformed breadth and depth values were compared by one-way ANOVA with Sidak's multiple comparisons tests. Sourced from immuneACCESS, this table was stored by TCRdb with only in-frame sequences that have V and J called. A share of the clones is absent; for the studies checked, an unresolved V gene accounts for under half, and the remainder has no known explanation. V and J calls and clone size are those listed in that table; D and trimming were worked out from the DNA. The sample table shows 110,000 or so clones, and approximately 88% are seen once. The top ten clones comprise 9.5% to 15% of the sample.

This clone was seen a handful of times. Its antigen has not been determined. No much larger clonotype is one base removed from it; base qualities were not supplied. The rearranged chain carries TRBV24-1 and TRBJ1-5; TRBD1 agrees with 10 junctional bases. The receptor's source is an adult in good health. This material consisted of peripheral blood, taken on day 0 of MenACWY control vaccination. The sequence in DNA is TGTGCCACCAGCGGGGACAGGGGTGTTGATCAGCCCCAGCATTTT. It specifies CATSGDRGVDQPQHF.